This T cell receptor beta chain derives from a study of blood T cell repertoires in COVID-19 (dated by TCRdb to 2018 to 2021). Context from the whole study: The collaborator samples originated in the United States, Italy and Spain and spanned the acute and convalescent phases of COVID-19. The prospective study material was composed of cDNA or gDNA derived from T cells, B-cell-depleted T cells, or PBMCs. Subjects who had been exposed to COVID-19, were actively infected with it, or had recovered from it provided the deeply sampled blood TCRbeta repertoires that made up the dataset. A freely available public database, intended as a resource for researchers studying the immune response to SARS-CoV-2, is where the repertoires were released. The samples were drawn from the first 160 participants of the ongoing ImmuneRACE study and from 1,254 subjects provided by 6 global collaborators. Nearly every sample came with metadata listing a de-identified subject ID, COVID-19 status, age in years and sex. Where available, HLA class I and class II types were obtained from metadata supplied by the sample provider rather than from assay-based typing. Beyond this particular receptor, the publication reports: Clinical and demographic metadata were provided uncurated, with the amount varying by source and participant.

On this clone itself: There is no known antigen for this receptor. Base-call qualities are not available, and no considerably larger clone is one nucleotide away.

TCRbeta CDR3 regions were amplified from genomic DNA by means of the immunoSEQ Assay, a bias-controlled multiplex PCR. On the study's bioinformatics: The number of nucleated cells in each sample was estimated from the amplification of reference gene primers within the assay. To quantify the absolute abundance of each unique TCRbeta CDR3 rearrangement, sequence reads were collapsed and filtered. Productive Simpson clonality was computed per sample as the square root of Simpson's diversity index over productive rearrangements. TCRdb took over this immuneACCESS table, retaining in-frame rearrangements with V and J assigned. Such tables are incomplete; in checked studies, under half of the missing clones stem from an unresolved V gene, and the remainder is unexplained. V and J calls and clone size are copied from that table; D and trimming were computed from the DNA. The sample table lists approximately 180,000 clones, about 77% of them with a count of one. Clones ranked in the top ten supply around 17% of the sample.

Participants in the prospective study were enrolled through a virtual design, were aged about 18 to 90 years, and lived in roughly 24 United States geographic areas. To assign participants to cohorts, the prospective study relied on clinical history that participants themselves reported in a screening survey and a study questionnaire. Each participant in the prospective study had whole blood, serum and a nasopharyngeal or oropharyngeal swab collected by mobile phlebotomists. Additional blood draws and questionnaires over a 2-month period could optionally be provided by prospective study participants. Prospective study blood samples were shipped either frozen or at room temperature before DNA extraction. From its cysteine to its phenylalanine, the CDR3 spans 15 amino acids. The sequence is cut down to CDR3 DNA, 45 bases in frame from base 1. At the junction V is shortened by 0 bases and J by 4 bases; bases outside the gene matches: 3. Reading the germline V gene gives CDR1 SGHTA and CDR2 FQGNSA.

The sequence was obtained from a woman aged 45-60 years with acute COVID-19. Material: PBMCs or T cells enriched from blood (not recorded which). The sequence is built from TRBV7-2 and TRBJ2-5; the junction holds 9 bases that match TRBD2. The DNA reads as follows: TGTGCCAGCAGCTTAGCCGGGACTAGCTCAGAGACCCAGTACTTC. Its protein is CASSLAGTSSETQYF.